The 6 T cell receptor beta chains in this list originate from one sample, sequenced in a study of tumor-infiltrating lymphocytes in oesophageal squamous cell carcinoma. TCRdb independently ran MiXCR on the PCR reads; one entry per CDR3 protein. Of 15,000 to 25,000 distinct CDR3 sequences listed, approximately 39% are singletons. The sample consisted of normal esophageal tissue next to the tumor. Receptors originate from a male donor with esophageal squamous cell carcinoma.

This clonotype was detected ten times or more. In DNA form, the CDR3 reads TGTGCCAGCAGACTCCGACTAGCGGGACAGAACGAGCAGTACTTC. Translation: CASRLRLAGQNEQYF. V gene TRBV6-1 combines with J gene TRBJ2-7; 11 bases agree with TRBD2. The CDR3 sequence is 15 residues long. The V segment lost 6 bases and the J segment 5 bases; nucleotides outside the gene matches: 9. The germline gives CDR1 MNHNS, CDR2 SASEGT.

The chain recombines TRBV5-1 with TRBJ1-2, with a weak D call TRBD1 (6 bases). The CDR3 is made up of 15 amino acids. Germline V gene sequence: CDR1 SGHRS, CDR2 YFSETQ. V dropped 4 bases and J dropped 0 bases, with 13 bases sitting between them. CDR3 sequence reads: CASSRGAAANYGYTF. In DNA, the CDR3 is TGCGCCAGCAGCCGGGGGGCTGCGGCTAACTATGGCTACACCTTC.

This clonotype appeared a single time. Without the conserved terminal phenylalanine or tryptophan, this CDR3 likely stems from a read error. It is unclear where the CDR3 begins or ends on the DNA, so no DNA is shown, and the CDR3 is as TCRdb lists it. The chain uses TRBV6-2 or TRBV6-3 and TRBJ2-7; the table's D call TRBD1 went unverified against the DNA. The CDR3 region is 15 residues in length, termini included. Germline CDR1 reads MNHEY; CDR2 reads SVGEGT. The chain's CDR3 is CASKGTGGYGYTFGS.

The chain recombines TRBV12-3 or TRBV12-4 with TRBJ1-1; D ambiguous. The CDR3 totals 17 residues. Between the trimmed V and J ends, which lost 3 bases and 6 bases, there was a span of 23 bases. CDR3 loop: CASSFSSWRALGAEAFF. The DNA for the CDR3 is TGTGCCAGCAGTTTTAGCTCTTGGCGGGCCCTTGGAGCTGAAGCTTTCTTT.

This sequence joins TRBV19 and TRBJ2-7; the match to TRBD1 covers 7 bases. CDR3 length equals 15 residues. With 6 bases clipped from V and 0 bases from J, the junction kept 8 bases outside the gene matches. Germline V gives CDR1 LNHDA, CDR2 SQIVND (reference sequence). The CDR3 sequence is CASSDRAGASYEQYF. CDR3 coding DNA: TGTGCCAGTAGCGACAGGGCCGGAGCCTCCTACGAGCAGTACTTC.

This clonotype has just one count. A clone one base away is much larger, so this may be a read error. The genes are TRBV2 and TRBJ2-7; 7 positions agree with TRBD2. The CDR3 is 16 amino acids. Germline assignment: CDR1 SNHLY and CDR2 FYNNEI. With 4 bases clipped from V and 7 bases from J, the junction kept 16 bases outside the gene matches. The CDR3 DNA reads TGTGCCAGCAGTGTAGCGGGCCCGTGGTCCTACAATGAGCAGTACTTC. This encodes CASSVAGPWSYNEQYF.